Described below is a single TCR beta chain sequence and its context. The CDR3 runs to 16 residues. Germline assignment: CDR1 SGHNT and CDR2 YYREEE (reference sequence). V gave up 2 bases and J gave up 2 bases; unmatched junction bases: 3. These data are taken from a study of blood T cell repertoires in COVID-19. Produced via immunoSEQ multiplex PCR; TCRdb's table is partial and in-frame only. The sample shows tens of thousands of clones, about 88% of them seen only once. The chain joins TRBV5-4 to TRBJ1-6; 8 positions agree with TRBD1. The material sequenced was peripheral blood. The TCR was taken from a human donor in a cohort sampled during active COVID-19. CDR3 amino acids: CASSFGQGAYNSPLHF. DNA of the CDR3: TGTGCCAGCAGCTTCGGACAGGGCGCCTATAATTCACCCCTCCACTTT.